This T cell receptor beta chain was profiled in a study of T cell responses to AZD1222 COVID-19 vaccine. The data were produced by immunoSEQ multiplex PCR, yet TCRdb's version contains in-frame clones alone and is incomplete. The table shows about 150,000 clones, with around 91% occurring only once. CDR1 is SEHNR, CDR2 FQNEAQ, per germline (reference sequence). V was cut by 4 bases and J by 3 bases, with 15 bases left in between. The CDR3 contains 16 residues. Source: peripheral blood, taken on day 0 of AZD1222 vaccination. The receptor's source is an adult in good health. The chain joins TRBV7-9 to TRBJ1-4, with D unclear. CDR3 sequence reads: CASSSWGREPNEKLFF. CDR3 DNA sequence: TGTGCCAGCAGCTCATGGGGTCGGGAACCTAATGAAAAACTGTTTTTT.